This T cell receptor (beta chain) was retrieved from a study of shared clonotypes between healthy human individuals. Study-wide points: Only blood was sampled, and tissue TCR repertoires likely differ from blood ones.

Measured with immunoSEQ multiplex PCR; TCRdb has only the in-frame clones, and not every one. In the table there are about 300,000 clones, around 74% of which are singletons. This clone was observed a single time. What it binds is not known. This CDR3 has 11 residues. Germline V gene sequence: CDR1 ENHRY, CDR2 SYGVKD. Deletions cut 6 bases from V and 9 bases from J, with 8 bases between. Input material: memory CD4+ T cells sorted from blood. Noted subset: CD45RA-negative fraction. The rearrangement joins TRBV10-3 to TRBJ2-2; D call uncertain. The sequence was obtained from a man younger than 45 in good health. CDR3 DNA sequence: TGTGCCATCAGGCGGAACAGGGAGCTGTTTTTT. Translating gives CAIRRNRELFF.